This paragraph covers one TCR beta chain sequence. These data are taken from a study of blood T cell repertoires in COVID-19. The CDR3 has 15 residues. Unmatched junction bases numbered 5, after V lost 5 bases and J lost 5 bases. CDR1 is SGHNT, CDR2 YENEEA, per germline. The table came from immunoSEQ multiplex PCR; TCRdb's copy has only in-frame clones and leaves some out. The top ten clones hold around 2% of a sample with about 160,000 clones, about 92% of them seen once. The chain combines TRBV11-3 with TRBJ2-2; 10 bases are shared with TRBD2. Sequences were obtained from peripheral blood. This TCR was sampled from a woman aged 55-70 years with COVID-19, enrolled during active disease. The CDR3 DNA follows: TGTGCCAGCAGCAAGAGCGGGGGGGATACCGGGGAGCTGTTTTTT. Amino acids: CASSKSGGDTGELFF.